The 23 T cell receptor beta chains in this list originate from one sample, sequenced in a study of cytomegalovirus exposure and HLA in healthy donors (dated 2017 in TCRdb). Library prep was done by the immunoSEQ multiplex PCR assay. For the multiplex PCR, a mixture combining 60 forward primers for TCR Vbeta segments and 13 reverse primers for TCR Jbeta segments was used. The table comes from immuneACCESS by way of TCRdb, which keeps in-frame sequences with V and J called. Part of the clones is missing from these tables; in studies checked, under half for an unresolved V gene and the rest for unknown reasons. The sample has 150,000 to 200,000 clones on record, roughly three quarters of them singletons. The biggest ten clones account for approximately 4.4% of the sample. Material: PBMCs. These receptors all stem from a young man in good health and CMV-seropositive.

The CDR3 bases are TGTGCCAGCAGCTTCAGCCTGAGGCGGGGGGGGCTCGTGTACAATGAGCAGTTCTTC. Translating gives CASSFSLRRGGLVYNEQFF. The chain joins TRBV5-6 to TRBJ2-1, with 9 bases matching TRBD2. This CDR3 has 19 residues. CDR1 SGHDT and CDR2 YYEEEE come from the germline V gene. V trimming: 2 bases; J trimming: 4 bases; junction bases outside the gene matches: 16.

This clone was picked up one time. The CDR3 region is CASSDRGDGELFF. CDR3 sequence (DNA): TGTGCCAGCAGTGACAGGGGGGACGGGGAGCTGTTTTTT. The J gene is TRBJ2-2, the V gene TRBV6-1; tentatively, D is TRBD1 (7 bases). CDR3 length: 13 residues. Looked up from germline, CDR1 is MNHNS and CDR2 is SASEGT. The germline V and J ends were trimmed by 3 bases and 7 bases, with 9 bases remaining between them.

This chain connects TRBV11-2 to TRBJ2-1, with D perhaps matching TRBD2 (5 bases). This CDR3 is built from 15 residues. Deletions cut 9 bases from V and 5 bases from J, with 20 bases between. The germline V gene encodes CDR1 SGHAT and CDR2 FQNNGV. CDR3 nucleotide sequence: TGTGCCAGTGCAATGCTACTAGATCTAAACAATGAGCAGTTCTTC. Amino acid sequence: CASAMLLDLNNEQFF.

The rearrangement links TRBV7-6 to TRBJ2-2, with a possible D match to TRBD1 (5 bases). This CDR3 comprises 18 residues. Trimming removed 1 base from V and 0 bases from J, with 15 bases in between. Germline lookup yields CDR1 SGHVS and CDR2 FNYEAQ. The CDR3 DNA is TGTGCCAGCAGCTTAGGGCATTTCAGGGTCGCGAACACCGGGGAGCTGTTTTTT. The encoded protein is CASSLGHFRVANTGELFF.

The V gene is TRBV15, the J gene TRBJ1-1; the D gene is possibly TRBD1 (5 bases). The germline CDR1 and CDR2 sequences are LNHNV and YYDKDF (reference sequence). The V end was cut by 3 bases, the J end by 2 bases, with 10 bases between. The CDR3 loop spans 14 amino acids. The CDR3 region has the DNA TGTGCCACCAGCAGGACAGTAGGAAACACTGAAGCTTTCTTT. It specifies CATSRTVGNTEAFF.

This clone was observed a single time. The V and J genes are TRBV15 and TRBJ1-1; possibly TRBD1 for D (6 bases). V was trimmed by 1 base and J by 6 bases, leaving 15 bases between them. Germline values: CDR1 LNHNV, CDR2 YYDKDF (reference sequence). This CDR3 has 15 amino acids. CDR3 residues: CATSRGGGPKAEAFF. The CDR3 DNA reads TGTGCCACCAGCAGAGGCGGGGGGCCGAAAGCTGAAGCTTTCTTT.

The table lists this clone with a count of one. V usage is TRBV6-1 and J usage is TRBJ1-5; 8 bases are shared with TRBD1. The CDR3 totals 16 residues. CDR1 MNHNS and CDR2 SASEGT come from the germline V gene. V shed 4 bases, J shed 4 bases, and the junction held 9 bases outside the gene matches. The CDR3 sequence is CASSARTGSLNQPQHF. The CDR3 DNA sequence: TGTGCCAGCAGTGCCCGGACAGGGTCTCTGAATCAGCCCCAGCATTTT.

The genes are TRBV2 and TRBJ2-7; weak D call: TRBD2 (7 bases). There are 14 residues in the CDR3. The V gene lost 6 bases and the J gene lost 2 bases, with 14 bases spanning the gap. CDR1 and CDR2 (germline): SNHLY, FYNNEI. The CDR3 nucleotides are TGTGCCAGCAGGCCGGGGGGCCCGACCTACGAGCAGTACGTC. Its translation: CASRPGGPTYEQYV.

The chain is built from TRBV4-1 and TRBJ1-1, with no clear D. CDR1 and CDR2 (germline): MGHRA, YSYEKL. V lost 0 bases and J 4 bases, leaving 6 bases between the germline ends. The CDR3 contains 13 residues. As DNA, the CDR3 is TGCGCCAGCAGCCAAGACCCGTTCACTGAAGCTTTCTTT. This translates into CASSQDPFTEAFF.

CDR3 sequence: CASSSLIDSATEAFF. CDR3 sequence (DNA): TGCGCCAGCAGCTCCTTAATTGACAGTGCCACTGAAGCTTTCTTT. The V call is TRBV5-1, the J call TRBJ1-1; tentative D call: TRBD1 (5 bases). Trimming removed 3 bases at V and 4 bases at J, with 16 bases between. The CDR3 has 15 amino acids. Germline V lookup: CDR1 SGHRS, CDR2 YFSETQ.

V is TRBV7-6 and J is TRBJ2-1, with D perhaps TRBD2 (7 bases). The V end was cut by 5 bases, the J end by 6 bases, with 20 bases between. This CDR3 spans 16 amino acids. Per germline, CDR1 SGHVS and CDR2 FNYEAQ. CDR3: CASSGGGGIRGNEQFF. The CDR3 DNA sequence: TGTGCCAGCAGCGGGGGAGGGGGAATCAGGGGCAATGAGCAGTTCTTC.

The genes are TRBV5-4 and TRBJ2-1; 7 positions match TRBD2. The V and J ends lost 0 bases and 5 bases, in that order; junction bases with no gene match: 5. Germline V lookup: CDR1 SGHNT, CDR2 YYREEE (reference sequence). The CDR3 contains 15 residues. The CDR3 sequence: CASSLGGREDNEQFF. The DNA of the CDR3 is TGTGCCAGCAGCTTGGGAGGTCGGGAGGACAATGAGCAGTTCTTC.

The chain couples TRBV27 to TRBJ2-7; D is possibly TRBD2 (5 bases). The germline CDR1 and CDR2 sequences are MNHEY and SMNVEV (reference sequence). CDR3 length equals 12 residues. The V end was cut by 7 bases, the J end by 7 bases, with 14 bases between. The CDR3 protein is CASIKSTGEQYV. CDR3 DNA: TGTGCCAGCATCAAATCTACGGGGGAGCAGTACGTC.

This clone was observed a handful of times. The V gene is TRBV6-1, the J gene TRBJ2-3, with D unclear. V was pared by 1 base and J by 7 bases, with 9 bases between. The CDR3 runs 13 residues. The germline V gene has CDR1 MNHNS and CDR2 SASEGT. The CDR3 reads CASSEGGVNTQYF. The CDR3 DNA is TGTGCCAGCAGTGAAGGCGGAGTCAATACGCAGTATTTT.

The rearrangement links TRBV6-5 to TRBJ1-2; 9 bases fit TRBD1. The CDR3 covers 14 residues. J was trimmed by 2 bases and V by 3 bases; bases with no gene match: 1. Germline V lookup: CDR1 MNHEY, CDR2 SVGAGI. This chain's CDR3 is CASSYGTGNYGYTF. CDR3 in DNA: TGTGCCAGCAGTTATGGGACAGGGAACTATGGCTACACCTTC.

This clone was observed at least ten times. V and J are TRBV6-7 and TRBJ1-2; 8 bases are shared with TRBD1. TRBV6-7 is an open reading frame, and its role is uncertain. Trimming cost V 7 bases and J 6 bases; bases outside gene matches: 16. This CDR3 is 16 amino acids long. DNA of the CDR3: TGTGCCAGCATCATAGGACAGGGACCCGTTCGGGATGGCTACACCTTC. Its translation is CASIIGQGPVRDGYTF.

The V and J genes are TRBV10-2 and TRBJ2-3; 8 bases agree with TRBD1. V dropped 6 bases and J dropped 2; count of bases not matched to a gene: 7. This CDR3 comprises 15 residues. The germline V gene encodes CDR1 WSHSY and CDR2 SAAADI. CDR3 sequence (DNA): TGCGCCAGCAGGAACGGACAGGGTCCCACAGATACGCAGTATTTT. This sequence encodes CASRNGQGPTDTQYF.

The J gene is TRBJ1-5, the V gene TRBV11-1; TRBD1 matches at 7 bases. The V segment lost 5 bases and the J segment 4 bases; nucleotides outside the gene matches: 8. Germline CDR1 and CDR2: SGHAT and FQDESV (reference sequence). The CDR3 is 15 amino acids. The CDR3 region has the DNA TGTGCCAGCAGCCGCTCAGGACAGGCTAATCAGCCCCAGCATTTT. It translates to CASSRSGQANQPQHF.

V is TRBV2 and J is TRBJ1-5, with a weak D call TRBD1 (6 bases). V dropped 5 bases and J dropped 0 bases, with 11 bases sitting between them. The CDR3 sequence is 15 residues long. Germline V lookup: CDR1 SNHLY, CDR2 FYNNEI. This CDR3 is CASSRGRGSNQPQHF. The CDR3 DNA reads as TGTGCCAGCAGTAGGGGGAGGGGTAGCAATCAGCCCCAGCATTTT.

This chain uses TRBV5-5 with TRBJ2-6, with TRBD2 identical over 10 bases. CDR1 and CDR2 (germline): SGHKS, YYEKEE (reference sequence). The CDR3 covers 18 residues. Trimming took 1 base from V and 1 from J; bases not matched to a gene: 5. This chain's CDR3 is CASSLTGTSVSGANVLTF. In DNA form, the CDR3 reads TGTGCCAGCAGCTTGACCGGGACTAGCGTTTCTGGGGCCAACGTCCTGACTTTC.

The sample holds a few counts of this clone. The chain carries TRBV6-5 and TRBJ1-1; no clear D. The CDR3 runs 16 residues. V was shortened by 1 base and J by 0 bases, with 12 bases between the two germline ends. Per germline, CDR1 MNHEY and CDR2 SVGAGI. For the CDR3, the DNA is TGTGCCAGCAGTTACTTCCCTCGCAGGATGAACACTGAAGCTTTCTTT. Its translation: CASSYFPRRMNTEAFF.

This clone was detected only once. The chain joins TRBV10-2 to TRBJ1-2; D is possibly TRBD1 (5 bases). CDR3 length: 11 amino acids. Germline loops: CDR1 WSHSY, CDR2 SAAADI. V was trimmed by 8 bases and J by 8 bases, leaving 12 bases between them. Here the CDR3 reads CASWGGEGYTF. For the CDR3, the DNA is TGCGCCAGCTGGGGGGGGGAGGGCTACACCTTC.

The chain combines TRBV7-8 with TRBJ1-3, with a possible D match to TRBD1 (5 bases). The CDR3 spans 16 residues. Germline loops: CDR1 SGHVS, CDR2 FQNEAQ. V lost 2 bases to trimming and J lost 4 bases, with 15 bases between them. The CDR3 DNA follows: TGTGCCAGCAGCTTACGAGGCAGGGTAGGAGGAAACACCATATATTTT. It translates to CASSLRGRVGGNTIYF.